The 26 T cell receptor beta chains reported below all come from one sample, sequenced in a study of control samples from healthy donors and cancer patients. The table came from immunoSEQ multiplex PCR; TCRdb's copy has only in-frame clones and leaves some out. The sample lists some 130,000 clones; more than 85% were seen once. What was sequenced was blood. The source is a woman in her thirties in good health.

The rearrangement joins TRBV28 to TRBJ2-1, with D tentatively TRBD1 or TRBD2 (5 bases each). The CDR3 has 16 residues. V was shortened by 5 bases and J by 7 bases, with 21 bases between the two germline ends. Germline CDR1 and CDR2: MDHEN and SYDVKM. The CDR3 is CASSAMLGERLNEQFF. For the CDR3, the DNA is TGTGCCAGCAGTGCCATGTTGGGGGAGAGATTGAATGAGCAGTTCTTC.

The rearrangement links TRBV6-1 to TRBJ1-1; D gene unclear. Germline CDR1 MNHNS, CDR2 SASEGT. There are 13 residues in the CDR3. Trimming shortened V by 3 bases and J by 5 bases, and 10 bases separated the two germline ends. CDR3 sequence reads: CASSETRRTEAFF. CDR3 nucleotide sequence: TGTGCCAGCAGTGAGACACGGAGAACTGAAGCTTTCTTT.

For this clone: The identical CDR3 is also encoded by other nucleotide sequences in the sample. V and J are TRBV2 and TRBJ2-1; D call uncertain. This CDR3 spans 11 amino acids. Per the germline V gene, CDR1 is SNHLY and CDR2 is FYNNEI. Between the trimmed V and J ends, which lost 5 bases and 2 bases, there was a span of 1 base. The CDR3 sequence is CASSTYNEQFF. CDR3 sequence (DNA): TGTGCCAGCAGTACCTACAATGAGCAGTTCTTC.

V usage is TRBV19 and J usage is TRBJ1-4; possible D gene TRBD1, 5 bases. CDR3 length: 17 residues. Per germline, CDR1 LNHDA and CDR2 SQIVND (reference sequence). V was clipped by 1 base and J by 0 bases, with 12 bases between them. For the CDR3, the DNA is TGTGCCAGTAGTATAGGACAGCTGCCCCCAACTAATGAAAAACTGTTTTTT. This encodes CASSIGQLPPTNEKLFF. Together with reference TRBV19 and TRBJ1-4, the CDR3 gives the full variable domain: DGGITQSPKYLFRKEGQNVTLSCEQNLNHDAMYWYRQDPGQGLRLIYYSQIVNDFQKGDIAEGYSVSREKKESFPLTVTSAQKNPTAFYLCASSIGQLPPTNEKLFFGSGTQLSVL.

The chain combines TRBV6-6 with TRBJ1-5; D gene unclear. The CDR3 is 15 residues long. Trimming left V 4 bases short and J 0 bases short, with 10 bases between. The V gene's germline CDR1 is MNHNY and CDR2 SVGAGI (reference sequence). CDR3 in DNA: TGTGCCAGCAGTTCCCAGACGGTTAGCAATCAGCCCCAGCATTTT. Protein sequence: CASSSQTVSNQPQHF.

This rearrangement joins TRBV6-5 to TRBJ2-2, with D perhaps TRBD2 (5 bases). V was shortened by 7 bases and J by 4 bases, with 13 bases between the two germline ends. The CDR3 contains 14 residues. CDR1 is MNHEY, CDR2 SVGAGI, per germline. CDR3 DNA: TGTGCCAGCATTCTTGAGGGTGGCACCGGGGAGCTGTTTTTT. Protein sequence: CASILEGGTGELFF.

This chain links TRBV24-1 with TRBJ2-2; D call uncertain. Germline V gene sequence: CDR1 KGHDR, CDR2 SFDVKD. There are 16 residues in the CDR3. V was trimmed by 1 base and J by 4 bases, leaving 12 bases between them. The CDR3: CATSDFAKGFTGELFF. CDR3 nucleotide sequence: TGTGCCACCAGTGATTTTGCTAAGGGATTCACCGGGGAGCTGTTTTTT.

The V and J genes are TRBV7-3 and TRBJ1-1, with 8 bases aligning to TRBD1. With V trimmed by 5 bases and J by 7 bases, 15 bases remained unmatched. The CDR3 spans 16 residues. Germline V gene sequence: CDR1 SGHTA, CDR2 FQGTGA. DNA of the CDR3: TGTGCCAGCAGCCCCCAGGGGGCGTTGGGAGTTAGTGAAGCTTTCTTT. This codes for CASSPQGALGVSEAFF.

The genes are TRBV5-1 and TRBJ1-1, with D possibly matching TRBD1 (5 bases). The CDR3 extends over 13 amino acids. Germline V gives CDR1 SGHRS, CDR2 YFSETQ. V lost 4 bases to trimming and J lost 3 bases, with 10 bases between them. The CDR3 region is CASSGVGDTEAFF. CDR3 nucleotide sequence: TGCGCCAGCAGCGGTGTAGGGGACACTGAAGCTTTCTTT.

This clone occurred a few times. The V call is TRBV25-1, the J call TRBJ2-1; tentatively, D is TRBD2 (6 bases). Germline V gene sequence: CDR1 MGHDK, CDR2 SYGVNS. The V end was cut by 4 bases, the J end by 5 bases, with 9 bases between. The CDR3 is 13 amino acids. The CDR3 sequence: CASSAGLNNEQFF. The CDR3 DNA follows: TGTGCCAGCAGTGCGGGACTGAACAATGAGCAGTTCTTC.

The CDR3: CATSRSRGQREGSKPDTQYF. The CDR3 DNA is TGTGCCACCAGCAGGAGTAGGGGCCAGCGGGAGGGCTCGAAACCAGATACGCAGTATTTT. This chain connects TRBV15 to TRBJ2-3; 10 nucleotides line up with TRBD2. There are 20 residues in the CDR3. Trimming cost V 3 bases and J 4 bases; bases outside gene matches: 19. Germline-derived CDR1 and CDR2 are LNHNV and YYDKDF (reference sequence).

The rearrangement links TRBV9 to TRBJ2-5; D possibly uses TRBD1 or TRBD2 (5 bases each). Trimming cost V 0 bases and J 5 bases, with 11 bases left between them. Germline V lookup: CDR1 SGDLS, CDR2 YYNGEE. The CDR3 spans 14 residues. The CDR3 region has the DNA TGTGCCAGCAGCGTAGATGAGGGGCGCGAGACCCAGTACTTC. Encoded protein: CASSVDEGRETQYF.

The sample holds one count of this clone. This rearrangement joins TRBV28 to TRBJ1-2; the match to TRBD1 covers 9 bases. The CDR3 length is 15 residues. The germline V gene has CDR1 MDHEN and CDR2 SYDVKM. After removal of 7 bases from V and 8 bases from J, the junction contained 14 bases not matched to a gene. CDR3 amino acids: CASKDTGGVSGGYTF. DNA of the CDR3: TGTGCCAGCAAAGACACAGGGGGCGTCTCGGGGGGCTACACCTTC.

This chain links TRBV19 with TRBJ2-7; D uncertain. This CDR3 is built from 15 residues. CDR1 and CDR2 from the germline V gene are LNHDA and SQIVND (reference sequence). V lost 3 bases, J lost 2 bases, and 14 bases lay in between. CDR3 nucleotides: TGTGCCAGTAGTATGAAGGGTCTTGGAACCTACGAGCAGTACTTC. It codes for CASSMKGLGTYEQYF.

The gene calls are TRBV24-1 and TRBJ1-4; D unresolved. V was pared by 0 bases and J by 3 bases, with 7 bases between. Germline CDR1 is KGHDR and CDR2 is SFDVKD. This CDR3 region has 15 residues. The CDR3, as DNA: TGTGCCACCAGTGATTTGGCTGGACCTAATGAAAAACTGTTTTTT. It encodes CATSDLAGPNEKLFF.

The chain joins TRBV2 to TRBJ2-5; weak D call: TRBD2 (6 bases). This CDR3 contains 15 residues. Per the germline V gene, CDR1 is SNHLY and CDR2 is FYNNEI. V gave up 6 bases and J gave up 2 bases, with 16 bases separating them. CDR3 amino acids: CASSMMGLSQETQYF. Written as DNA, the CDR3 is TGTGCCAGCAGCATGATGGGACTTTCACAAGAGACCCAGTACTTC.

The V gene is TRBV19, the J gene TRBJ1-2; 7 positions match TRBD1. V lost 5 bases and J lost 4; bases outside the gene matches: 13. The CDR3 loop spans 16 amino acids. The germline CDR1 and CDR2 sequences are LNHDA and SQIVND (reference sequence). The CDR3 loop reads CASSPGGSSTTYGYTF. The CDR3 DNA sequence: TGTGCCAGTAGTCCAGGGGGGAGCTCCACCACCTATGGCTACACCTTC.

The CDR3 reads CASSVASGGLTVKNIQYF. In nucleotides, the CDR3 is TGTGCCAGCAGCGTAGCTTCAGGAGGGCTTACCGTCAAAAACATTCAGTACTTC. The V and J genes are TRBV9 and TRBJ2-4; TRBD2 might be the D (6 bases). Germline V lookup: CDR1 SGDLS, CDR2 YYNGEE. The CDR3 contains 18 residues. The ends were cut back, 0 bases at V and 3 bases at J, with 19 bases in the middle.

The V gene is TRBV7-9, the J gene TRBJ2-7, with TRBD1 identical over 10 bases. Germline lookup yields CDR1 SEHNR and CDR2 FQNEAQ (reference sequence). V lost 5 bases, J lost 4 bases, and 11 bases stayed unmatched. The CDR3 consists of 16 residues. In DNA form, the CDR3 reads TGTGCCAGCAGCCCCAGCGGGGACAGGGGATTTTACGAGCAGTACTTC. Its translation is CASSPSGDRGFYEQYF.

The chain employs TRBV12-3 or TRBV12-4 and TRBJ2-7; no definite D call. Trimming stripped 2 bases from V and 0 bases from J, with 5 bases between. CDR3 size: 13 residues. CDR3 sequence (DNA): TGTGCCAGCAGTTTAACCCTCTCCTACGAGCAGTACTTC. Amino acid sequence: CASSLTLSYEQYF.

The V call is TRBV2, the J call TRBJ1-2, with D possibly matching TRBD1 (6 bases). CDR1 is SNHLY, CDR2 FYNNEI, per germline. This CDR3 is 17 amino acids long. V was shortened by 6 bases and J by 2 bases, with 22 bases between the two germline ends. The CDR3 DNA is TGTGCCAGCAGCCAAAGGGCAGGGGAGGTAGTGAACTATGGCTACACCTTC. Its protein is CASSQRAGEVVNYGYTF.

The chain has TRBV5-1 and TRBJ1-4; D is perhaps TRBD1 (6 bases). Germline V gene sequence: CDR1 SGHRS, CDR2 YFSETQ. The CDR3 has 15 residues. V was trimmed by 0 bases and J by 7 bases, leaving 13 bases between them. The CDR3 sequence: CASSLGSGDVEKLFF. CDR3 DNA: TGCGCCAGCAGCTTGGGGTCAGGGGACGTTGAAAAACTGTTTTTT. Combining the CDR3 with reference TRBV5-1 and TRBJ1-4 gives the whole variable domain KAGVTQTPRYLIKTRGQQVTLSCSPISGHRSVSWYQQTPGQGLQFLFEYFSETQRNKGNFPGRFSGRQFSNSRSEMNVSTLELGDSALYLCASSLGSGDVEKLFFGSGTQLSVL.

V and J are TRBV19 and TRBJ1-2; 7 bases map to TRBD1. CDR3 length: 14 amino acids. The V segment lost 4 bases and the J segment 4 bases; nucleotides outside the gene matches: 6. The germline V gene has CDR1 LNHDA and CDR2 SQIVND (reference sequence). The CDR3 coding sequence is TGTGCCAGTAGTACGGACAGGTCGGGCTATGGCTACACCTTC. Translating gives CASSTDRSGYGYTF.

The J gene is TRBJ2-5, the V gene TRBV3-1 (or the pseudogene TRBV3-2), with 11 bases that match TRBD2. Germline CDR1 and CDR2: LGHDT and YNNKEL (reference sequence). The V segment lost 0 bases and the J segment 2 bases; nucleotides outside the gene matches: 8. CDR3 size: 18 residues. CDR3 sequence: CASSQDLGLAGRQETQYF. The DNA for the CDR3 is TGTGCCAGCAGCCAAGATTTAGGACTAGCGGGCCGACAAGAGACCCAGTACTTC.

The chain has TRBV7-9 and TRBJ1-1; D gene ambiguous. This CDR3 comprises 14 residues. Germline V gene sequence: CDR1 SEHNR, CDR2 FQNEAQ (reference sequence). V lost 0 bases to trimming and J lost 1 base, with 6 bases between them. CDR3 in DNA: TGTGCCAGCAGCTTAGCCGTGACGAACACTGAAGCTTTCTTT. It translates to CASSLAVTNTEAFF. The whole variable domain, filled in from reference TRBV7-9 and TRBJ1-1, reads DTGVSQNPRHKITKRGQNVTFRCDPISEHNRLYWYRQTLGQGPEFLTYFQNEAQLEKSRLLSDRFSAERPKGSFSTLEIQRTEQGDSAMYLCASSLAVTNTEAFFGQGTRLTVV.

The chain joins TRBV28 to TRBJ1-5; TRBD1 might be the D (6 bases). The germline V gene has CDR1 MDHEN and CDR2 SYDVKM. This CDR3 spans 14 amino acids. V dropped 7 bases and J dropped 5 bases, with 15 bases sitting between them. The CDR3 nucleotides are TGTGCCAGCACTTCAGCGGGGGCGCATCAGCCCCAGCATTTT. This translates into CASTSAGAHQPQHF.